This T cell receptor beta chain was identified during a study of T cells in Graves' hyperthyroidism and ophthalmopathy. From RNA transcripts, TCR beta CDR3 regions were amplified. HTBI primers were used for first-round RT-PCR of the TCR CDR3. Each CDR3 protein is one row after TCRdb ran MiXCR on the multiplex PCR reads. The sample records 550,000 to 600,000 distinct CDR3 sequences, around 17% being singletons. This CDR3 contains 13 residues. Per the germline V gene, CDR1 is SGHAT and CDR2 is FQNNGV. Trimming took off 0 bases at V and 5 bases at J, with 7 bases between the two ends. J is TRBJ2-5 and V is TRBV11-2, with D uncertain. The origin of this receptor is a woman younger than 30 with Graves' hyperthyroidism. Sample: blood. The CDR3 spells CASSLDHDETQYF. CDR3 nucleotide sequence: TGTGCCAGCAGCTTAGACCACGATGAGACCCAGTACTTC.